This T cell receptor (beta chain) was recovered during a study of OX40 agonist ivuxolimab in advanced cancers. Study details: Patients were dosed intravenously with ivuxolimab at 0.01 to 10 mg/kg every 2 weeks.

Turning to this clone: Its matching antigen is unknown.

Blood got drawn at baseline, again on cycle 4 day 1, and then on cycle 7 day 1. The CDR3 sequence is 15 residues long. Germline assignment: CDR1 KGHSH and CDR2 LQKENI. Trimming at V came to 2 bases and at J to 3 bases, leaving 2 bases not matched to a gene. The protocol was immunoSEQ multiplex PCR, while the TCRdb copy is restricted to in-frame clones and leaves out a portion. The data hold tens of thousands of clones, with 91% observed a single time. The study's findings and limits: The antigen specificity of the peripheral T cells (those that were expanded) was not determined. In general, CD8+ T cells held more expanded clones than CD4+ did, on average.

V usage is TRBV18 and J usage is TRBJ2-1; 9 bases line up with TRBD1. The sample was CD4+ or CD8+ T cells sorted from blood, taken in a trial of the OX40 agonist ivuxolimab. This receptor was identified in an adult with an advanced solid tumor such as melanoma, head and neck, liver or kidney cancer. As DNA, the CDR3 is TGTGCCAGCTCACCAGAGGACAGGGGCTACAATGAGCAGTTCTTC. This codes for CASSPEDRGYNEQFF.